This TCR beta chain appears in the sequencing data of a study of T cells in Graves' hyperthyroidism and ophthalmopathy. Study summary: Blood from the periphery was taken at initial diagnosis, before any treatment.

The source material, RNA transcripts, was used to amplify TCR beta CDR3 regions. HTBI primers were used for first-round RT-PCR of the TCR CDR3. TCRdb ran MiXCR on the multiplex PCR reads and lists one entry per CDR3 protein. Altogether about 690,000 distinct CDR3 sequences are present, 17% being singletons, with the ten largest covering less than 20%. The PBMCs had their origin in 8.5 to 10 ml of fresh peripheral blood. Points from the study as a whole: A model built on 13 V-J features separated ophthalmopathy from stable hyperthyroidism. The model's output predicted ophthalmopathy at a median of about 6.5 months prior to onset.

There are many counts of this clonotype. Its antigen is still unknown. CDR1 is LGHDT and CDR2 is YNNKEL in the germline V gene (reference sequence). The junction had 8 bases not matched to a gene; V was cut back by 0 bases and J by 6 bases. CDR3 length: 16 residues. The sample comprised blood. This sequence joins TRBV3-1 and TRBJ2-7; TRBD2 agrees at 10 bases. This receptor was identified in a man between 50 and 59 years old with Graves' hyperthyroidism. The CDR3 DNA reads as TGTGCCAGCAGCCAAGATCGGGCTAGCGGGAGTGCCGAGCAGTACTTC. Its translation is CASSQDRASGSAEQYF.